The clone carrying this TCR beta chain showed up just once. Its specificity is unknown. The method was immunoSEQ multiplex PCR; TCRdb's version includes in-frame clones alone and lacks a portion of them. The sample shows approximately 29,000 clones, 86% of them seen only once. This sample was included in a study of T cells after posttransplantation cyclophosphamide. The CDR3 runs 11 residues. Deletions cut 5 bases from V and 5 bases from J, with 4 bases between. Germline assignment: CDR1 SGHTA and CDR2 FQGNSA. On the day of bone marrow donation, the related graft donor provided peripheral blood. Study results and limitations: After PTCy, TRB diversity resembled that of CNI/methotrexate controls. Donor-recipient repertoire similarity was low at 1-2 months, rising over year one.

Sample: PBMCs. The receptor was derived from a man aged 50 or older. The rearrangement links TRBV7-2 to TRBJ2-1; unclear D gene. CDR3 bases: TGTGCCAGCAGCCCAGACAATGAGCAGTTCTTC. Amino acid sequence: CASSPDNEQFF.